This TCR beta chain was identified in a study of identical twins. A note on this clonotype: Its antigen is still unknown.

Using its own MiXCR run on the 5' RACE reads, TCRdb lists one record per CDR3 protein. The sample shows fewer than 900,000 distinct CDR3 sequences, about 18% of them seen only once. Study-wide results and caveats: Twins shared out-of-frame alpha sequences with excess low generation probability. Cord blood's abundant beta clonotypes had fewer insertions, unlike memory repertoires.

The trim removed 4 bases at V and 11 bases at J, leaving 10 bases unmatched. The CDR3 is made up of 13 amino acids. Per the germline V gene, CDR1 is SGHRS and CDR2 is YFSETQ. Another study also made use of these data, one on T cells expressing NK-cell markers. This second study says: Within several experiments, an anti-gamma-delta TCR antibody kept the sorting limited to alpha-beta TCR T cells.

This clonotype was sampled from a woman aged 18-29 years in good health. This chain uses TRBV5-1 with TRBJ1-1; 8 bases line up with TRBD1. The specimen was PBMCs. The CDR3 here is CASSPGQGYWAFF. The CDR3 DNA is TGCGCCAGCAGCCCAGGACAGGGTTATTGGGCTTTCTTT.